The clone carrying this T cell receptor (beta chain) was seen only a few times. Distinct nucleotide sequences in the sample also encode this CDR3. This record belongs to a study of blood T cell repertoires in COVID-19. About the study: From T cells, B-cell-depleted T cells, or PBMCs came the material, which was cDNA or gDNA.

Authors' processing steps: Amplification of reference gene primers provided the estimated nucleated cell counts. TCRdb keeps only in-frame clones here, not all; method: immunoSEQ multiplex PCR. From that table come the V and J calls and clone size; the DNA was used to work out D and trimming. This sample yields some 120,000 clones, of which about 89% are seen a single time; roughly 3.6% belongs to the top ten. Germline V gene data show CDR1 as LNHDA and CDR2 as SQIVND (reference sequence). V was pared by 3 bases and J by 1 base, with 6 bases between. The CDR3 length is 13 residues. Specimen: peripheral blood. This chain joins TRBV19 and TRBJ1-1, with unresolved D. This TCR derives from a woman in her sixties or seventies with acute or convalescent COVID-19. CDR3 bases: TGTGCCAGTAGTATTGGCAGGAACACTGAAGCTTTCTTT. It yields the protein CASSIGRNTEAFF. Filled out from reference TRBV19 and TRBJ1-1, the complete variable domain reads DGGITQSPKYLFRKEGQNVTLSCEQNLNHDAMYWYRQDPGQGLRLIYYSQIVNDFQKGDIAEGYSVSREKKESFPLTVTSAQKNPTAFYLCASSIGRNTEAFFGQGTRLTVV.